These 17 T cell receptor beta chains share one sample of origin, sequenced in a study of beta chain features in type 1 diabetes. Sequenced material consisted of expressed TCRB transcripts (all of the isolated RNA was reverse transcribed). The repertoire was sequenced with immunoSEQ multiplex PCR; TCRdb's copy has only in-frame clones and lacks some. The table lists roughly 380,000 clones, about 18% of them singletons, with approximately 0.041% in the top ten. Sequenced sample: naive CD4+ T cells from blood. The receptor source for this set is a woman between 18 and 29 years old in good health.

The chain recombines TRBV5-1 with TRBJ2-7, with 9 positions matching TRBD1. The V gene end was trimmed by 0 bases and the J gene end by 11 bases; junction bases not matched to a gene: 3. The CDR3 length is 12 residues. CDR1 is SGHRS and CDR2 is YFSETQ in the germline V gene. CDR3 sequence reads: CASSLGGQGEYF. Written as DNA, the CDR3 is TGCGCCAGCAGCTTGGGGGGACAGGGAGAGTACTTC.

V gene TRBV11-2 combines with J gene TRBJ2-1; TRBD2 is a possible D gene (7 bases). From germline, CDR1 is SGHAT and CDR2 FQNNGV. This CDR3 comprises 17 residues. With 5 bases removed from V and 4 bases from J, the gap between germline ends came to 21 bases. The CDR3 sequence: CASSGSGRGLSYNEQFF. The DNA for the CDR3 is TGTGCCAGCAGCGGATCGGGGCGGGGGCTCTCTTACAATGAGCAGTTCTTC.

This clone appeared a few times. V gene TRBV5-1 combines with J gene TRBJ2-7; 9 bases are shared with TRBD1. V was pared by 1 base and J by 4 bases, with 6 bases of the junction left unmatched. Germline V gene lookup returns CDR1 SGHRS and CDR2 YFSETQ. The CDR3 contains 15 residues. The CDR3 DNA is TGCGCCAGCAGCTTGTTGACAGGGGGTAGATACGAGCAGTACTTC. Translation gives CASSLLTGGRYEQYF.

V usage is TRBV6-5 and J usage is TRBJ2-6, with TRBD1 as a possible D gene (5 bases). This CDR3 spans 15 amino acids. The V end was cut by 4 bases, the J end by 0 bases, with 7 bases between. Germline V gene data show CDR1 as MNHEY and CDR2 as SVGAGI. The CDR3 protein is CASSSQGSGANVLTF. In DNA, the CDR3 is TGTGCCAGCAGTTCTCAGGGCTCTGGGGCCAACGTCCTGACTTTC.

This clone was detected a few times. The gene calls are TRBV2 and TRBJ1-5; D may be TRBD1 (6 bases). Germline loops: CDR1 SNHLY, CDR2 FYNNEI. The CDR3 runs 14 residues. The V and J ends lost 5 bases and 2 bases respectively, with 10 bases between them. The DNA of the CDR3 is TGTGCCAGCAGTACAGGGTTGGGCAATCAGCCCCAGCATTTT. It specifies CASSTGLGNQPQHF. The full variable domain, in which reference TRBV2 and TRBJ1-5 provide the parts outside the CDR3, is EPEVTQTPSHQVTQMGQEVILRCVPISNHLYFYWYRQILGQKVEFLVSFYNNEISEKSEIFDDQFSVERPDGSNFTLKIRSTKLEDSAMYFCASSTGLGNQPQHFGDGTRLSIL.

The chain combines TRBV2 with TRBJ1-1, with 11 bases aligning to TRBD1. Germline-derived CDR1 and CDR2 are SNHLY and FYNNEI. This CDR3 contains 14 residues. Unmatched junction bases numbered 10, after V lost 6 bases and J lost 10 bases. CDR3 nucleotide sequence: TGTGCCAGCAGAATCGGACAGGGGGCTTGGGGAGCTTTCTTT. Translating gives CASRIGQGAWGAFF. The full variable domain, rest sourced from reference TRBV2 and TRBJ1-1, is EPEVTQTPSHQVTQMGQEVILRCVPISNHLYFYWYRQILGQKVEFLVSFYNNEISEKSEIFDDQFSVERPDGSNFTLKIRSTKLEDSAMYFCASRIGQGAWGAFFGQGTRLTVV.

The rearrangement joins TRBV20-1 to TRBJ2-1, with D tentatively TRBD1 (5 bases). V dropped 3 bases and J dropped 8 bases, with 8 bases sitting between them. CDR3 length: 11 amino acids. CDR1 and CDR2 from the germline V gene are DFQATT and SNEGSKA (reference sequence). CDR3 loop: CSASVGDEQFF. The DNA for the CDR3 is TGCAGTGCTAGCGTAGGGGATGAGCAGTTCTTC.

The CDR3 loop reads CASSPGGGDTQYF. CDR3 nucleotide sequence: TGTGCCAGCAGCCCCGGGGGGGGAGATACGCAGTATTTT. V usage is TRBV7-6 and J usage is TRBJ2-3; 8 bases are a match to TRBD2. The V segment lost 5 bases and the J segment 5 bases; nucleotides outside the gene matches: 3. CDR1 is SGHVS, CDR2 FNYEAQ, per germline. This CDR3 is 13 amino acids long.

This clone was seen a few times. V is TRBV29-1 and J is TRBJ1-1; D possibly corresponds to TRBD1 (6 bases). CDR1 is SQVTM, CDR2 ANQGSEA, per germline. V was shortened by 3 bases and J by 1 base, with 9 bases between the two germline ends. The length of the CDR3 is 13 residues. CDR3 coding DNA: TGCAGCGTTGACAAAGGGGGGAACACTGAAGCTTTCTTT. This gives the protein CSVDKGGNTEAFF.

This rearrangement joins TRBV4-1 to TRBJ2-1; a possible D gene is TRBD2 (5 bases). The CDR3 is made up of 17 amino acids. V gave up 1 base and J gave up 8 bases, with 21 bases separating them. Germline-derived CDR1 and CDR2 are MGHRA and YSYEKL. The CDR3 protein is CASSQADRDPIAYEQFF. The DNA of the CDR3 is TGCGCCAGCAGCCAAGCTGACCGGGATCCTATAGCCTATGAGCAGTTCTTC.

This clone was detected only a few times. The chain has TRBV7-9 and TRBJ2-5, with D possibly being TRBD2 (5 bases). Germline lookup yields CDR1 SEHNR and CDR2 FQNEAQ (reference sequence). V lost 5 bases, J lost 1 base, and 14 bases lay in between. The CDR3 contains 15 residues. The CDR3 DNA follows: TGTGCCAGCAGCCCTCCGGCGGGCGGCCAAGAGACCCAGTACTTC. Its translation: CASSPPAGGQETQYF. The whole variable domain, filled in from reference TRBV7-9 and TRBJ2-5, reads DTGVSQNPRHKITKRGQNVTFRCDPISEHNRLYWYRQTLGQGPEFLTYFQNEAQLEKSRLLSDRFSAERPKGSFSTLEIQRTEQGDSAMYLCASSPPAGGQETQYFGPGTRLLVL.

The V call is TRBV4-2, the J call TRBJ1-2; 9 bases agree with TRBD1. The CDR3 is 15 amino acids. V dropped 4 bases and J dropped 0; count of bases not matched to a gene: 3. Germline V gives CDR1 LGHNA, CDR2 YNFKEQ. The CDR3 DNA sequence: TGTGCCAGCAGCCTCGGACAGGGGTCTAACTATGGCTACACCTTC. Amino acid sequence: CASSLGQGSNYGYTF.

This clone was seen only a few times. Other DNA sequences within the sample encode an identical CDR3. This chain connects TRBV5-4 to TRBJ2-5, with 12 positions matching TRBD2. This CDR3 is built from 15 residues. V lost 3 bases and J lost 2; bases outside the gene matches: 2. Germline V lookup: CDR1 SGHNT, CDR2 YYREEE (reference sequence). The CDR3 loop reads CASSSGTSGQETQYF. The CDR3 coding sequence is TGTGCCAGCAGCTCGGGGACTAGCGGGCAAGAGACCCAGTACTTC.

This rearrangement joins TRBV9 to TRBJ2-7; 10 bases are shared with TRBD2. V was clipped by 0 bases and J by 4 bases; unmatched bases: 4. This CDR3 spans 15 amino acids. The V gene's germline CDR1 is SGDLS and CDR2 YYNGEE. CDR3 region: CASSVGPSGGYEQYF. CDR3 sequence (DNA): TGTGCCAGCAGCGTAGGCCCTAGCGGGGGTTACGAGCAGTACTTC.

Written as DNA, the CDR3 is TGTGCCAGCTCACCACCGGAAAGGGGGCTCTATGGCTACACCTTC. Translating it yields CASSPPERGLYGYTF. This chain joins TRBV18 and TRBJ1-2, with 7 bases fitting TRBD1. Per the germline V gene, CDR1 is KGHSH and CDR2 is LQKENI. Losses at the gene ends were 0 bases for V and 4 bases for J; bases not matched to a gene: 5. There are 15 residues in the CDR3.

This chain uses TRBV5-1 with TRBJ2-5, with D perhaps TRBD1 (5 bases). The CDR3 extends over 14 amino acids. Germline V gene data show CDR1 as SGHRS and CDR2 as YFSETQ. The germline V and J ends were trimmed by 0 bases and 2 bases, with 8 bases remaining between them. The CDR3 DNA reads TGCGCCAGCAGCTTGGGCAGGGCGCAAGAGACCCAGTACTTC. Its protein is CASSLGRAQETQYF.

The chain is built from TRBV28 and TRBJ2-3, with D possibly TRBD2 on 6 matching bases. Germline values: CDR1 MDHEN, CDR2 SYDVKM. The CDR3 has 15 amino acids. Trimming removed 3 bases from V and 1 base from J, with 11 bases in between. The CDR3 bases are TGTGCCAGCAGTTTGCCTGGAGGGGGCACAGATACGCAGTATTTT. Translated, it gives CASSLPGGGTDTQYF.